The subject of this entry is one TCR beta chain. This clonotype was counted ten times or more. Which antigen it targets is not known. It has no much larger one-base neighbor in the sample; base qualities were not kept. Sequenced on an Illumina HiSeq 2500. Superscript III and a set of TRAV- and TRBV-specific primers were used to synthesize first-strand cDNA, so that both TCRalpha and TCRbeta chains were covered. TCRs were amplified with Phusion for around 18 PCR cycles, with a constant-region primer paired with the adapter attached to the V primers. Isolated mRNA was amplified with the MessageAmp II aRNA Amplification Kit, using a roughly 15-hour in vitro transcription at 37°C. mRNA for TCR sequencing was isolated with the Dynabeads mRNA DIRECT Purification Kit. Indexed Illumina adapters were added in a second Phusion PCR of approximately 25 cycles, after which AMPure XP beads were used to purify the products. The paper's processing steps were these. Using custom Perl scripts, TCR sequences encoding the same protein were pooled, out-of-frame sequences were removed, and the abundance of each clonotype was computed. Any TCR sequence backed by just one read was left out of the analysis. Among the metrics used to describe the repertoires were Shannon entropy, Gini index, clonality, richness, and the frequency of TCRs shared between repertoires. TCRdb reprocessing: public reads trimmed at Q25 with fastp, clones called with MiXCR, in-frame beta chains kept. Records with the same CDR3 protein are collapsed into one entry carrying the most frequent genes and DNA. The V and J calls shown here were made by TCRdb, not taken from the authors' results. The sample data list about 71,000 distinct CDR3 sequences, and more than 25% of these were observed just once. More than 9.5% of the sample goes to the ten largest clones.

The time point label corresponds to: before trial treatment. The donors came from RACIN, which was a single-arm phase I dose-escalation trial that paired nivolumab and ipilimumab with aspirin, low-dose cyclophosphamide and low-dose radiotherapy. Patients were eligible if they had advanced solid tumors that were TIL-negative. This specimen comes from a study of low-dose radiotherapy and immunotherapy resistance in tumors (dated by TCRdb to between 2021 and 2022). Looking at the study overall: In Cohort 1, each fraction delivered 0.5 Gy every 2 weeks, and the prescribed total PTV dose was 6.5 Gy. For Cohort 2, the dose was 1 Gy per fraction given every two weeks, adding up to 13 Gy in total across 26 weeks. Nivolumab was administered intravenously as a 240 mg flat dose every two weeks, and ipilimumab was administered intravenously at 1 mg/kg every six weeks. Every two weeks, patients got intravenous cyclophosphamide at 200 mg/m2, given one day ahead of each radiation and immunotherapy administration. Starting on cycle 1 day 1, patients took 300 mg of aspirin by mouth once daily for four cycles. Trial participants were not randomized into treatment groups. Eight patients were included in the translational analysis, namely three from the first dose cohort plus the first five from the second dose cohort.

Sequenced material: PBMCs, taken before treatment. The TCR sequence derives from a female donor with ovarian cancer.

This receptor has the CDR3 CAISADQARLAGGLHTQYF. The DNA is TGTGCCATCAGTGCCGACCAAGCTAGACTAGCGGGGGGGCTACATACGCAGTATTTT. The sequence joins TRBV10-3 to TRBJ2-3, with 14 bases aligning to TRBD2. Including cysteine and phenylalanine, the CDR3 has 19 amino acids. Of the read, only the CDR3 DNA is kept; its 57 bases are in frame from base 1. Based on the germline V gene, the CDR1 and CDR2 sequences are ENHRY and SYGVKD. V loses 4 bases at its end and J loses 7 bases; junction bases beyond the gene matches: 16.